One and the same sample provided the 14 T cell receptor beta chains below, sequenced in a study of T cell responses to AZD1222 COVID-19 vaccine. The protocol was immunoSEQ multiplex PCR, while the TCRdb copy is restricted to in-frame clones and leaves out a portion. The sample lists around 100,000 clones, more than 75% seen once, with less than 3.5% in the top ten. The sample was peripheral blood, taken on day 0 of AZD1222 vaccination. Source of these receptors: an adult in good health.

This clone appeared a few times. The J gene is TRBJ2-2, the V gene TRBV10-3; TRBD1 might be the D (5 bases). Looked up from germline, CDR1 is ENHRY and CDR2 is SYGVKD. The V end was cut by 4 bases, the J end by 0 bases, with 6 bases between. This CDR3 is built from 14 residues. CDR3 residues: CAISGTSNTGELFF. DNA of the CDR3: TGTGCCATCAGTGGGACATCGAACACCGGGGAGCTGTTTTTT.

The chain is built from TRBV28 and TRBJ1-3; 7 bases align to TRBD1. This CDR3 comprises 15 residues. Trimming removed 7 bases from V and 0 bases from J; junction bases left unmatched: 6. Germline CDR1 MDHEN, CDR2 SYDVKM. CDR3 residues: CASTGTAPSGNTIYF. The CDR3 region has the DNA TGTGCCAGCACTGGGACAGCACCCTCTGGAAACACCATATATTTT. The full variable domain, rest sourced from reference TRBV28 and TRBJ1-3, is DVKVTQSSRYLVKRTGEKVFLECVQDMDHENMFWYRQDPGLGLRLIYFSYDVKMKEKGDIPEGYSVSREKKERFSLILESASTNQTSMYLCASTGTAPSGNTIYFGEGSWLTVV.

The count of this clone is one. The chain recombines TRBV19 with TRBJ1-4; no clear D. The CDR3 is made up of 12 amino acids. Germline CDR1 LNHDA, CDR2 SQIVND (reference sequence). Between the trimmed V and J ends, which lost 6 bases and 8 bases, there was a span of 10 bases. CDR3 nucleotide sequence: TGTGCCAGTAGCCCTCCGGAGGAAAAACTGTTTTTT. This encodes CASSPPEEKLFF. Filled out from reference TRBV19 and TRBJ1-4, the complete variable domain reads DGGITQSPKYLFRKEGQNVTLSCEQNLNHDAMYWYRQDPGQGLRLIYYSQIVNDFQKGDIAEGYSVSREKKESFPLTVTSAQKNPTAFYLCASSPPEEKLFFGSGTQLSVL.

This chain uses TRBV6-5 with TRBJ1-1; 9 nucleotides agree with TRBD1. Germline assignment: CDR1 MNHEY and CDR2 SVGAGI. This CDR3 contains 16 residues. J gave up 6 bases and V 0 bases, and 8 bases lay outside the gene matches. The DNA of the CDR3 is TGTGCCAGCAGTTACTCGAGGGGGACAGGGTACGCTGAAGCTTTCTTT. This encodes CASSYSRGTGYAEAFF.

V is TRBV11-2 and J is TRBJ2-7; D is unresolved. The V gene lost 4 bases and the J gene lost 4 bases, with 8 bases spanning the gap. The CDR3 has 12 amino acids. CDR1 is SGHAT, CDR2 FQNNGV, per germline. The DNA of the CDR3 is TGTGCCAGCAGCTCAGCCTTATACGAGCAGTACTTC. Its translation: CASSSALYEQYF.

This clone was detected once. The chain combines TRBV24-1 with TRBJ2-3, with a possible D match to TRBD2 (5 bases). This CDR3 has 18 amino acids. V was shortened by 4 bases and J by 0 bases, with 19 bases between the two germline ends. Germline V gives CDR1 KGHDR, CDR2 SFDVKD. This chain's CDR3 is CATSDRSGVRWSTDTQYF. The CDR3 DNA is TGTGCCACCAGTGACCGGTCCGGGGTGAGGTGGAGCACAGATACGCAGTATTTT.

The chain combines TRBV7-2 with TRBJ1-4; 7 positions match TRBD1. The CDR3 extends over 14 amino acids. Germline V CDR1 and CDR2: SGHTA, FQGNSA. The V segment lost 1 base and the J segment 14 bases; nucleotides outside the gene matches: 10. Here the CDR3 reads CASSLVTGAPPLFF. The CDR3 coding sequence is TGTGCCAGCAGCTTAGTTACAGGGGCCCCCCCCCTGTTTTTT. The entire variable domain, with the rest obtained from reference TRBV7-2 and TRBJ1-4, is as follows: GAGVSQSPSNKVTEKGKDVELRCDPISGHTALYWYRQSLGQGLEFLIYFQGNSAPDKSGLPSDRFSAERTGGSVSTLTIQRTQQEDSAVYLCASSLVTGAPPLFFGSGTQLSVL.

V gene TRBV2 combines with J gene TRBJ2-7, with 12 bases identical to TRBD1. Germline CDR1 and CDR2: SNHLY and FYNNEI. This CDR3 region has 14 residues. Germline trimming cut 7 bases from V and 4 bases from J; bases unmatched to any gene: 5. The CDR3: CASTRDRGPYEQYF. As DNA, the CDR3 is TGTGCCAGCACCAGGGACAGGGGGCCTTACGAGCAGTACTTC.

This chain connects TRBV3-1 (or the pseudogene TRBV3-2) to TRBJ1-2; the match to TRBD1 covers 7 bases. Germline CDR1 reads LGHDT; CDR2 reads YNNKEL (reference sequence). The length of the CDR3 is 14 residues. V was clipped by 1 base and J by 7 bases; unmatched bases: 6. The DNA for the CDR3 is TGTGCCAGCAGCCAAGTTAACAGGGGAAGTGGCTACACCTTC. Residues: CASSQVNRGSGYTF.

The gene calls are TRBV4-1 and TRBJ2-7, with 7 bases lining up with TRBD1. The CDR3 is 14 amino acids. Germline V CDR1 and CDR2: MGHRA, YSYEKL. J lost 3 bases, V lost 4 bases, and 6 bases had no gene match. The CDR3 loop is CASSPRQGDYEQYF. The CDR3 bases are TGCGCCAGCAGCCCCCGACAGGGCGACTACGAGCAGTACTTC.

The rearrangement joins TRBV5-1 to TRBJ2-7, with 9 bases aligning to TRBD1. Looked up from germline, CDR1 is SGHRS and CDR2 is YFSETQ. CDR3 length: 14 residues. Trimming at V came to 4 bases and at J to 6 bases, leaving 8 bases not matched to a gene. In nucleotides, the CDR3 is TGCGCCAGCAGCCCCGGACAGGGGAACTCCGAGCAGTACTTC. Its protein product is CASSPGQGNSEQYF.

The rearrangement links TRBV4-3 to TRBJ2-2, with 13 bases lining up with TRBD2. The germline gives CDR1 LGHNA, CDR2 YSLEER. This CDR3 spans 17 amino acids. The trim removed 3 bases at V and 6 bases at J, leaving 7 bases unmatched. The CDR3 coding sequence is TGCGCCAGCAGCCAGGCACTAACTAGCGGGGGGGCCGGGGAGCTGTTTTTT. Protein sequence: CASSQALTSGGAGELFF.

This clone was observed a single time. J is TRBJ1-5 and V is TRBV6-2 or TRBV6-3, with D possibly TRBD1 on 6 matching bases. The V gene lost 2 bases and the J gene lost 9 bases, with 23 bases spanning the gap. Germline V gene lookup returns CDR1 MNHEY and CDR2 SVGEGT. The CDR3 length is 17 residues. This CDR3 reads CASSYMGQGREIMPQHF. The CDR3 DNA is TGTGCCAGCAGTTACATGGGACAAGGGAGAGAAATCATGCCCCAGCATTTT.

The CDR3 DNA follows: TGTGCCAGCAGCTTATTAGGGGGCGAGGGTGAAGCTTTCTTT. Amino acid sequence: CASSLLGGEGEAFF. The gene calls are TRBV7-3 and TRBJ1-1, with 7 bases matching TRBD1. This CDR3 comprises 14 residues. Germline lookup yields CDR1 SGHTA and CDR2 FQGTGA. V lost 2 bases to trimming and J lost 7 bases; unmatched junction nucleotides: 7.